One T cell receptor beta chain is described in this entry. What it binds is not known. This entry belongs to a study of shared clonotypes between healthy human individuals. Overall study context: CD4 naive and CD4 memory each took three plates per donor, while CD8 naive took two and CD8 memory one. Study-wide findings and caveats: The authors sampled blood alone, and tissue repertoires likely differ.

The CDR3 runs to 16 residues. The V and J ends lost 4 bases and 0 bases respectively, with 13 bases between them. Germline loops: CDR1 MDHEN, CDR2 SYDVKM. Using immunoSEQ multiplex PCR, the repertoire was profiled, and TCRdb retains in-frame clones only, with some absent. This sample has approximately 400,000 clones, with roughly 96% found just once. Those who donated, Caucasian adults without exception, all lived in Nashville, Tennessee. CD8 memory fractions consisted of CD45RO+ and CCR7-negative CD45RA+ TemRA cells together. The sequenced sample was memory CD8+ T cells sorted from blood. The sample's subset: CD45RO+ cells pooled with CCR7-negative TemRA cells. The gene calls are TRBV28 and TRBJ1-5, with D possibly being TRBD1 (5 bases). This TCR came from a man aged 25 to 45 in good health. In nucleotides, the CDR3 is TGTGCCAGCAGTTCCGACGGGACCTATAGCAATCAGCCCCAGCATTTT. It encodes CASSSDGTYSNQPQHF.